The source of this T cell receptor (beta chain) is a study of CD8+ T cells in alopecia areata. Study background: Oral tofacitinib, 5 to 10 mg twice daily, was given in an open-label trial. Tofacitinib exposure lasted 6 to 18 months, followed by 6 months off drug.

Indicated treatment: oral pan-JAK inhibitor, 5-10 mg twice daily. Lesional scalp punch biopsies and peripheral blood came from alopecia areata patients. Sorting separated CD4+ and CD8+ T cells out of PBMCs. Deletions cut 0 bases from V and 16 bases from J, with 16 bases between. CDR1 is LGHNA, CDR2 YSLEER, per germline. This CDR3 is 13 amino acids long. Extracted RNA was reverse transcribed, and the resulting cDNA served as sequencing template. Data came from immunoSEQ multiplex PCR; TCRdb stores just in-frame clones and leaves some out. Of approximately 90,000 clones listed, approximately 70% are singletons.

The V call is TRBV4-3, the J call TRBJ2-1, with D perhaps matching TRBD2 (5 bases). Sequenced here: CD8+ T cells sorted from blood, sampled around week 46, from a patient treated with tofacitinib. This TCR derives from a human donor with alopecia areata. CDR3 loop: CASSQDRAGRRFF. The DNA of the CDR3 is TGCGCCAGCAGCCAAGATCGGGCGGGCCGGCGATTCTTC.